Shown below are 3 T cell receptor beta chains from a single sample sequenced in a study of technical replicates of blood from several donors. Only in-frame clones appear in the TCRdb table, and some are missing; sequencing was by immunoSEQ multiplex PCR. The sample contains some 89,000 clones, approximately 94% of which appear only once. Material: T cells isolated from PBMCs. These receptors were obtained from a human donor in good health.

The gene calls are TRBV28 and TRBJ2-1; 8 bases are a match to TRBD2. CDR3 length: 15 residues. Germline CDR1 reads MDHEN; CDR2 reads SYDVKM. Germline trimming cut 6 bases from V and 4 bases from J; bases unmatched to any gene: 8. Here the CDR3 reads CASSGSGSNYNEQFF. The CDR3 coding sequence is TGTGCCAGCAGCGGGAGCGGGAGTAATTACAATGAGCAGTTCTTC. Full variable domain (remainder filled in from reference TRBV28 and TRBJ2-1): DVKVTQSSRYLVKRTGEKVFLECVQDMDHENMFWYRQDPGLGLRLIYFSYDVKMKEKGDIPEGYSVSREKKERFSLILESASTNQTSMYLCASSGSGSNYNEQFFGPGTRLTVL.

The rearrangement links TRBV9 to TRBJ2-5; D is possibly TRBD2 (6 bases). Trimming cost V 3 bases and J 2 bases, with 14 bases left between them. This CDR3 is built from 15 residues. In germline, CDR1 is SGDLS, CDR2 YYNGEE. CDR3 DNA sequence: TGTGCCAGCAGCGCTCGGATTGGGGGGCAAGAGACCCAGTACTTC. Translating it yields CASSARIGGQETQYF.

V is TRBV6-6 and J is TRBJ1-3; 7 bases match TRBD1. Trimming cost V 6 bases and J 2 bases; bases outside gene matches: 4. CDR3 size: 14 residues. CDR1 MNHNY and CDR2 SVGAGI come from the germline V gene (reference sequence). The CDR3 protein is CASRDQGAGNTIYF. The CDR3 coding sequence is TGTGCCAGCAGAGATCAGGGGGCTGGAAACACCATATATTTT.